This TCR beta chain derives from a study of blood T cells in healthy people across ages. Overall study results and limits: Relative to aged donors, long-lived donors carried more naive CD4+ cells and displayed higher diversity.

About this clonotype: Antigen: not known.

Sample-barcoded 5' priming and a J-beta primer mix drove a second PCR of roughly 6 to 12 cycles. Every cDNA was tagged by a template-switch adaptor with 12 random nucleotides. TCRdb passed the 5' RACE reads through MiXCR, listing each CDR3 protein once. The repertoire consists of about 830,000 distinct CDR3 sequences, with 62% occurring once and the leading ten covering around 30%. The V end was cut by 1 base, the J end by 3 bases, with 15 bases between. Germline CDR1 DFQATT, CDR2 SNEGSKA (reference sequence). The CDR3 is 15 amino acids. Source material: blood. This sequence was found in a man aged 30-40 years in good health. The chain joins TRBV20-1 to TRBJ1-1; a weak D match, TRBD1 (6 bases). Here the CDR3 reads CSARGGGAKYTEAFF. The CDR3 region has the DNA TGCAGTGCTAGAGGTGGGGGCGCAAAGTACACTGAAGCTTTCTTT.